The next 25 T cell receptor beta chains were all read from a single sample in a study of OX40 agonist ivuxolimab in advanced cancers. The data were produced by immunoSEQ multiplex PCR, yet TCRdb's version contains in-frame clones alone and is incomplete. Of 80,000 or so clones in the sample, approximately 90% were seen once. The specimen comprised CD4+ or CD8+ T cells sorted from blood, sampled in a trial of the OX40 agonist ivuxolimab. Receptor source: an adult with an advanced solid tumor such as melanoma, head and neck, liver or kidney cancer.

The rearrangement joins TRBV19 to TRBJ2-2; D unresolved. CDR1 is LNHDA and CDR2 is SQIVND in the germline V gene (reference sequence). V gave up 8 bases and J gave up 0 bases, with 13 bases separating them. CDR3 length equals 15 residues. CDR3 sequence (DNA): TGTGCCAGTCGCTTGGGGATCGCGAACACCGGGGAGCTGTTTTTT. Protein sequence: CASRLGIANTGELFF.

About this clone: Within the sample, other DNA sequences also encode this same CDR3. The chain is built from TRBV6-5 and TRBJ1-2; no definite D call. Per the germline V gene, CDR1 is MNHEY and CDR2 is SVGAGI. V lost 0 bases to trimming and J lost 2 bases, with 10 bases between them. CDR3 length equals 15 residues. In nucleotides, the CDR3 is TGTGCCAGCAGTTACTCGAGGGCCAGCAACTATGGCTACACCTTC. Its translation: CASSYSRASNYGYTF.

The genes are TRBV10-3 and TRBJ2-5; D possibly corresponds to TRBD1 (5 bases). Germline V CDR1 and CDR2: ENHRY, SYGVKD. The CDR3 contains 15 residues. The V end lost 0 bases, the J end lost 1 base, and 9 bases lay between the germline ends. The CDR3 coding sequence is TGTGCCATCAGTGAGTCGTCGACAGCCCAAGAGACCCAGTACTTC. This translates into CAISESSTAQETQYF.

The chain links TRBV28 to TRBJ2-4; 10 positions agree with TRBD2. Germline V CDR1 and CDR2: MDHEN, SYDVKM. The length of the CDR3 is 15 residues. V shed 7 bases and J 1 base; nucleotides not matched to a gene: 4. The CDR3 coding sequence is TGTGCCAGCATCAATAGCGGGAGGGCCAAAAACATTCAGTACTTC. Its translation is CASINSGRAKNIQYF.

The genes are TRBV5-4 and TRBJ2-1, with 13 bases lining up with TRBD2. V lost 4 bases, J lost 10 bases, and 5 bases stayed unmatched. CDR1 and CDR2 from the germline V gene are SGHNT and YYREEE (reference sequence). This CDR3 has 14 residues. The CDR3 coding sequence is TGTGCCAGCAGCGTACCGGGACTAGCGGGAGAGCAGTTCTTC. Its translation is CASSVPGLAGEQFF.

The gene calls are TRBV5-4 and TRBJ2-1; D not certain. This CDR3 has 14 residues. Germline V CDR1 and CDR2: SGHNT, YYREEE (reference sequence). The V end lost 3 bases, the J end lost 8 bases, and 15 bases lay between the germline ends. CDR3 region: CASSSPWSVYEQFF. As DNA, the CDR3 is TGTGCCAGCAGCTCCCCGTGGTCCGTATATGAGCAGTTCTTC.

The chain recombines TRBV19 with TRBJ2-5, with 10 bases matching TRBD1. The J call may be in error: the DNA end matches TRBJ2-7 better. CDR1 is LNHDA and CDR2 is SQIVND in the germline V gene (reference sequence). The CDR3 extends over 16 amino acids. The DNA of the CDR3 is TGTGCCAGTAGGGGACAGGGGAAAGGAAAATCCTACGAGCAGTACTTC. This sequence encodes CASRGQGKGKSYEQYF.

This clone has only one observation. This chain joins TRBV10-2 and TRBJ1-5; 8 bases map to TRBD1. From germline, CDR1 is WSHSY and CDR2 SAAADI. The CDR3 has 15 residues. The V segment lost 5 bases and the J segment 5 bases; nucleotides outside the gene matches: 8. Here the CDR3 reads CASSTGTGWDQPQHF. CDR3 in DNA: TGCGCCAGCAGTACCGGGACAGGCTGGGATCAGCCCCAGCATTTT.

This chain joins TRBV30 and TRBJ1-1; D gene uncertain. The germline CDR1 and CDR2 sequences are GTSNPN and SVGIG (reference sequence). The CDR3 consists of 12 residues. Trimming removed 7 bases at V and 1 base at J, with 10 bases between. CDR3: CALDPQNTEAFF. As DNA, the CDR3 is TGTGCCTTGGACCCACAGAACACTGAAGCTTTCTTT.

A few counts support this clone. The gene calls are TRBV5-1 and TRBJ2-2; D not resolved. Germline CDR1 is SGHRS and CDR2 is YFSETQ. The CDR3 is 15 amino acids. With 2 bases removed from V and 3 bases from J, the gap between germline ends came to 11 bases. CDR3 residues: CASSFLDGHTGELFF. CDR3 nucleotide sequence: TGCGCCAGCAGCTTCCTGGACGGACACACCGGGGAGCTGTTTTTT.

The rearrangement links TRBV25-1 to TRBJ2-3; D possibly uses TRBD1 or TRBD2 (5 bases each). Trimming took 6 bases from V and 6 from J, leaving 10 bases between them. CDR3 length: 12 amino acids. Germline values: CDR1 MGHDK, CDR2 SYGVNS. CDR3 sequence (DNA): TGTGCCAGCAGGGGGGTGGAGGATACGCAGTATTTT. This codes for CASRGVEDTQYF.

V usage is TRBV19 and J usage is TRBJ1-4, with D maybe TRBD1 (5 bases). V was shortened by 8 bases and J by 5 bases, with 12 bases between the two germline ends. Germline CDR1 and CDR2: LNHDA and SQIVND (reference sequence). The CDR3 contains 13 residues. The CDR3 here is CASSGTRNEKLFF. CDR3 bases: TGTGCCAGTTCCGGGACGAGAAATGAAAAACTGTTTTTT.

The chain recombines TRBV11-2 with TRBJ1-4; D perhaps matches TRBD1 (5 bases). The V gene's germline CDR1 is SGHAT and CDR2 FQNNGV. Trimming stripped 5 bases from V and 7 bases from J, with 14 bases between. The CDR3 totals 14 residues. CDR3 bases: TGTGCCAGCAGCCCCCTGGGGGGTGGTGAAAAACTGTTTTTT. It codes for CASSPLGGGEKLFF.

The chain joins TRBV27 to TRBJ2-1; a weak D match, TRBD2 (5 bases). V lost 4 bases and J 4 bases, leaving 17 bases between the germline ends. CDR3 length equals 16 residues. The germline V gene has CDR1 MNHEY and CDR2 SMNVEV (reference sequence). The CDR3 DNA follows: TGTGCCAGCAGTTCAGCCGTGGCAGGCGGGTACAATGAGCAGTTCTTC. This translates into CASSSAVAGGYNEQFF.

The rearrangement joins TRBV7-3 to TRBJ2-7; the match to TRBD1 covers 7 bases. CDR1 is SGHTA, CDR2 FQGTGA, per germline. Losses at the gene ends were 4 bases for V and 0 bases for J; bases not matched to a gene: 3. The CDR3 loop spans 14 amino acids. CDR3 bases: TGTGCCAGCAGCTCCGGACAGGACTCCTACGAGCAGTACTTC. It specifies CASSSGQDSYEQYF.

This clone was seen only once. The chain uses TRBV6-5 and TRBJ1-6; D is unresolved. The CDR3 contains 14 residues. The germline gives CDR1 MNHEY, CDR2 SVGAGI. V was pared by 1 base and J by 1 base, with 2 bases between. CDR3 sequence reads: CASSYWSYNSPLHF. CDR3 DNA: TGTGCCAGCAGTTACTGGTCCTATAATTCACCCCTCCACTTT.

This clone has a single count. The chain links TRBV19 to TRBJ1-6, with TRBD1 as a possible D gene (5 bases). This CDR3 region has 13 residues. In germline, CDR1 is LNHDA, CDR2 SQIVND (reference sequence). V lost 6 bases and J 7 bases, leaving 10 bases between the germline ends. CDR3 in amino acids: CASSSGRNSPLHF. CDR3 bases: TGTGCCAGTAGCTCAGGGAGAAATTCACCCCTCCACTTT. The full variable domain, in which reference TRBV19 and TRBJ1-6 provide the parts outside the CDR3, is DGGITQSPKYLFRKEGQNVTLSCEQNLNHDAMYWYRQDPGQGLRLIYYSQIVNDFQKGDIAEGYSVSREKKESFPLTVTSAQKNPTAFYLCASSSGRNSPLHFGNGTRLTVT.

V and J are TRBV30 and TRBJ2-7, with D unresolved. Germline CDR1 is GTSNPN and CDR2 is SVGIG (reference sequence). This CDR3 has 11 amino acids. V gave up 3 bases and J gave up 4 bases, with 7 bases separating them. CDR3: CAWRAEYEQYF. CDR3 DNA: TGTGCCTGGAGAGCAGAGTACGAGCAGTACTTC.

The V gene is TRBV7-9, the J gene TRBJ1-2, with 10 bases fitting TRBD1. The CDR3 runs 16 residues. With V trimmed by 1 base and J by 12 bases, 14 bases remained unmatched. Germline assignment: CDR1 SEHNR and CDR2 FQNEAQ (reference sequence). The CDR3 DNA sequence: TGTGCCAGCAGCTTAGTCATTGCCTGGGACAGGGGAAGCCACACCTTC. Translating gives CASSLVIAWDRGSHTF.

The chain combines TRBV28 with TRBJ1-4; 11 positions match TRBD1. With V trimmed by 4 bases and J by 6 bases, 4 bases remained unmatched. The CDR3 is made up of 15 amino acids. CDR1 MDHEN and CDR2 SYDVKM come from the germline V gene. Here the CDR3 DNA reads TGTGCCAGCAGTTCAGGGGGACAGGGGGATGAAAAACTGTTTTTT. Translating gives CASSSGGQGDEKLFF.

This clone was found a few times. The CDR3 nucleotides read TGTGCCAGCAGCTTAGCGGGGACTAGCTGGGTCACAGATACGCAGTATTTT. It yields the protein CASSLAGTSWVTDTQYF. The chain is built from TRBV7-9 and TRBJ2-3; 9 bases map to TRBD2. CDR3 size: 17 residues. The ends lost 0 bases at V and 2 bases at J; junction bases unmatched: 6. Per the germline V gene, CDR1 is SEHNR and CDR2 is FQNEAQ (reference sequence).

V gene TRBV6-6 combines with J gene TRBJ2-7; D gene unclear. The CDR3 is 14 amino acids. The germline gives CDR1 MNHNY, CDR2 SVGAGI (reference sequence). V lost 0 bases and J lost 0, with 6 bases in between. Here the CDR3 reads CASSYSGYSYEQYF. CDR3 nucleotide sequence: TGTGCCAGCAGTTACTCCGGGTACTCCTACGAGCAGTACTTC.

This clone was counted once. The CDR3 spells CASSLEGVGERYF. DNA for the CDR3: TGTGCCAGCAGCTTAGAGGGGGTAGGGGAAAGGTACTTC. V is TRBV7-9 and J is TRBJ2-7, with a tentative D call TRBD1 (6 bases). The germline V and J ends were trimmed by 1 base and 12 bases, with 16 bases remaining between them. CDR3 length: 13 amino acids. Germline assignment: CDR1 SEHNR and CDR2 FQNEAQ (reference sequence).

This clone was detected only once. This chain connects TRBV23-1 to TRBJ1-2, with D tentatively TRBD1 (5 bases). TRBV23-1 is filed as an ORF, its function uncertain. V gave up 6 bases and J gave up 0 bases, with 17 bases separating them. The CDR3 contains 16 residues. The CDR3 DNA reads TGCGCCAGCAGCTCTTACCCCACAGGAACTAACTATGGCTACACCTTC. Residues: CASSSYPTGTNYGYTF.

This chain links TRBV7-9 with TRBJ2-5; no clear D gene. Per the germline V gene, CDR1 is SEHNR and CDR2 is FQNEAQ (reference sequence). CDR3 length equals 13 residues. V lost 5 bases and J 1 base, leaving 8 bases between the germline ends. CDR3 residues: CASSPLGQETQYF. The CDR3 nucleotides are TGTGCCAGCAGCCCTCTGGGCCAAGAGACCCAGTACTTC.